The next 2 T cell receptor beta chains were all read from a single sample in a study of CD8 T cells in Susac syndrome. With random hexamers, reverse transcription was performed on roughly 0.45 to 1 ug of RNA. Each CDR3 protein gets one entry after TCRdb re-called the immunoSEQ multiplex PCR reads with MiXCR. This sample has 250,000 to 350,000 distinct CDR3 sequences, with about 90% found just once. The sample comprised CD4+ T cells from PBMCs. These TCRs come from a human donor with multiple sclerosis.

The CDR3 here is CASSLILAAQETQYF. The CDR3 region has the DNA TGTGCCAGCAGTTTGATACTAGCGGCTCAAGAGACCCAGTACTTC. The J gene is TRBJ2-5, the V gene TRBV28, with TRBD2 identical over 8 bases. This CDR3 has 15 residues. Germline lookup yields CDR1 MDHEN and CDR2 SYDVKM. V shed 3 bases and J 2 bases; nucleotides not matched to a gene: 5.

The chain employs TRBV12-3 or TRBV12-4 and TRBJ1-1; D unclear. V was shortened by 6 bases and J by 1 base, with 9 bases between the two germline ends. The CDR3 runs 13 residues. The DNA of the CDR3 is TGTGCCAGCAGGGACGGCGGGAACACTGAAGCTTTCTTT. It encodes CASRDGGNTEAFF.